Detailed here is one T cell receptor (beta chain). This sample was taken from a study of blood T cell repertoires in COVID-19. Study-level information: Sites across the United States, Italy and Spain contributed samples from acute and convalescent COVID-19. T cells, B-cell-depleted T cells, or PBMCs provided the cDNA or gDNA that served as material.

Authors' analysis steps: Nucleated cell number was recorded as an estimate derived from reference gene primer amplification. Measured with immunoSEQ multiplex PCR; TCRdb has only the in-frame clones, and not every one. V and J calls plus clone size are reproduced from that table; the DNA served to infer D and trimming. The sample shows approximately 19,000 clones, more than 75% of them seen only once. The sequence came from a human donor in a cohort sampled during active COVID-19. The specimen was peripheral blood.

The DNA for the CDR3 is TGTGCCAGCAGCCAGCTACAGGGTTACAATGAGCAGTTCTTC. The encoded protein is CASSQLQGYNEQFF. The V call is TRBV4-2, the J call TRBJ2-1; maybe TRBD1 (6 bases). CDR1 is LGHNA and CDR2 is YNFKEQ in the germline V gene. This CDR3 contains 14 residues. V lost 3 bases to trimming and J lost 4 bases, with 10 bases between them.